This T cell receptor beta chain was identified during a study of T cell responses to AZD1222 COVID-19 vaccine. Overall study context: Some second doses came at about 4 weeks and others at about 12 weeks; these were pooled. Notes on the study in general: Donors, mostly white British, included more females; clonal diversity was possibly underestimated. Spike-wide coverage was observed for vaccine-associated CD4 TCRs, with dominant responses at 160-218 and 743-854. Of the AZD1222 recipients, only six or seven were seropositive at baseline.

Sequencing was performed with immunoSEQ multiplex PCR; in TCRdb, only in-frame clones are kept and a portion is missing. The table lists roughly 120,000 clones, around 89% of them singletons. J lost 6 bases, V lost 3 bases, and 4 bases had no gene match. The CDR3 consists of 13 residues. For this clone: No antigen is known for it.

The chain uses TRBV12-3 or TRBV12-4 and TRBJ1-2; 7 nucleotides align to TRBD1. This clonotype was sampled from an adult in good health. The sequencing used peripheral blood, collected on day 0 of AZD1222 vaccination. The CDR3 DNA is TGTGCCAGCAGTTTTGTAGGGGGCAATGGCTACACCTTC. This codes for CASSFVGGNGYTF.